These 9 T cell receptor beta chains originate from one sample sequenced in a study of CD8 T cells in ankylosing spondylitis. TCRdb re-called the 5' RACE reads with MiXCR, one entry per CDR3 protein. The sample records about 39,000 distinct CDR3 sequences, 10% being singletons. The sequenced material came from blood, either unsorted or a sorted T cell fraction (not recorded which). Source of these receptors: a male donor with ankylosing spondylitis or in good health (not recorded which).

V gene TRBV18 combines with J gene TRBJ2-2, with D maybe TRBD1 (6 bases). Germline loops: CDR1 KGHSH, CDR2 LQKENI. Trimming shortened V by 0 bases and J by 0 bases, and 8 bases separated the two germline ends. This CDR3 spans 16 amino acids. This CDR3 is CASSPPRGSNTGELFF. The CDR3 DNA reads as TGTGCCAGCTCACCACCCAGGGGATCGAACACCGGGGAGCTGTTTTTT.

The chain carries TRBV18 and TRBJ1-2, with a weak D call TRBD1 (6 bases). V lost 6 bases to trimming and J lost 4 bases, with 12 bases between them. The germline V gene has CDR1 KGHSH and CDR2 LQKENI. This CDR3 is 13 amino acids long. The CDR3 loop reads CASSDGQSYGYTF. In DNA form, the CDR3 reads TGTGCCAGCTCGGACGGACAGAGCTATGGCTACACCTTC. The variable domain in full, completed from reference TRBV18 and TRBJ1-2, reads NAGVMQNPRHLVRRRGQEARLRCSPMKGHSHVYWYRQLPEEGLKFMVYLQKENIIDESGMPKERFSAEFPKEGPSILRIQQVVRGDSAAYFCASSDGQSYGYTFGSGTRLTVV.

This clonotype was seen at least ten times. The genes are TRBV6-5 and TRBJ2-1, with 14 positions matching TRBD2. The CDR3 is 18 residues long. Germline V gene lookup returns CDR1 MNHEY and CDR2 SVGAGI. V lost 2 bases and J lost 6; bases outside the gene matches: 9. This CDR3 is CASSYGPGLAGGPNEQFF. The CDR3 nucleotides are TGTGCCAGCAGTTACGGGCCAGGACTAGCGGGAGGTCCCAATGAGCAGTTCTTC.

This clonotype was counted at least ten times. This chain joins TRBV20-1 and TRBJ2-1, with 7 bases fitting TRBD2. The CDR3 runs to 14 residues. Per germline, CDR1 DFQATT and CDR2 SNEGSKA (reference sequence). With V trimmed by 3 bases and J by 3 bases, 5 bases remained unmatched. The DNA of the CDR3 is TGCAGTGCTAGGGTTGGCGGGAGCTACAATGAGCAGTTCTTC. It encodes CSARVGGSYNEQFF.

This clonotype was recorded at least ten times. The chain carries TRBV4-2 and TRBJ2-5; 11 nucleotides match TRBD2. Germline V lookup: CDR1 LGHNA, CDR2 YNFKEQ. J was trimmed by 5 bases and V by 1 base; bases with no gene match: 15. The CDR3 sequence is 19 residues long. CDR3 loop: CASSQVQGISGRAVETQYF. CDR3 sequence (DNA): TGTGCCAGCAGCCAAGTACAGGGTATTAGCGGGAGGGCCGTTGAGACCCAGTACTTC.

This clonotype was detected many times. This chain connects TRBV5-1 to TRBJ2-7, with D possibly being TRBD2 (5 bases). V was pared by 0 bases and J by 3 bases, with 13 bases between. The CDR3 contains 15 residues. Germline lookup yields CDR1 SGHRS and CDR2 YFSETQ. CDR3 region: CASSLGTDSIYEQYF. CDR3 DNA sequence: TGCGCCAGCAGCTTGGGAACGGACTCCATCTACGAGCAGTACTTC.

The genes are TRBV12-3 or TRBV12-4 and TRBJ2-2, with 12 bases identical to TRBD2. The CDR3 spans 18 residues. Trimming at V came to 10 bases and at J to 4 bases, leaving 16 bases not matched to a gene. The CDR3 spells CAITGGLAGGPGTGELFF. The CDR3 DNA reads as TGTGCCATCACCGGGGGGCTAGCGGGAGGGCCGGGCACCGGGGAGCTGTTTTTT.

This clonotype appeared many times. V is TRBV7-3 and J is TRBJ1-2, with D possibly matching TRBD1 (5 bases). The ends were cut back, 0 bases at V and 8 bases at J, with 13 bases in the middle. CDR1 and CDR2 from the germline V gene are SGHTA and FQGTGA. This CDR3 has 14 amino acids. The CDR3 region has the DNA TGTGCCAGCAGCTTAACCCCAGGGTTGGAAGGCTACACCTTC. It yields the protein CASSLTPGLEGYTF.

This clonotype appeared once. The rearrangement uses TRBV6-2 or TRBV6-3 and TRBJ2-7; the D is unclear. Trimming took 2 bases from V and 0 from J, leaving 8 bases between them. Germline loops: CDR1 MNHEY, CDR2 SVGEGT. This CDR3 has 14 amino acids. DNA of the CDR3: TGTGCCAGCAGTTACAAGCTCAGCTCCTACGAGCAGTACTTC. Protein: CASSYKLSSYEQYF.